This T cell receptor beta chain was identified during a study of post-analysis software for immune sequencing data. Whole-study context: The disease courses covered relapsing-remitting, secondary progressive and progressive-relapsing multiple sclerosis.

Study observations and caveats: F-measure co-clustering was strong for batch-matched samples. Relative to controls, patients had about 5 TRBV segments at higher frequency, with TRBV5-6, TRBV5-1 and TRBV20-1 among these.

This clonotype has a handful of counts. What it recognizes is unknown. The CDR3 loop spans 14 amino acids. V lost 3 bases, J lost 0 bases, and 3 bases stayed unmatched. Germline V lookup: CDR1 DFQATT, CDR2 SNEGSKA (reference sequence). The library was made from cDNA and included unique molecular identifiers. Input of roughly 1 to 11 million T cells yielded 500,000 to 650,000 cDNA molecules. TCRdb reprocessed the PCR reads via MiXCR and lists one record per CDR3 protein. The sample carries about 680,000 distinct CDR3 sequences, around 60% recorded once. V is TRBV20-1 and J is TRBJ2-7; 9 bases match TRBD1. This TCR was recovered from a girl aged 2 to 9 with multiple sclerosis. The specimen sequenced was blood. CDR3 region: CSARVTGGSYEQYF. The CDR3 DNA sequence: TGCAGTGCTAGGGTGACAGGGGGCTCCTACGAGCAGTACTTC.